The present TCR beta chain was sequenced within a study of cytomegalovirus exposure and HLA in healthy donors. After removal of 6 bases from V and 5 bases from J, the junction contained 8 bases not matched to a gene. Germline values: CDR1 MDHEN, CDR2 SYDVKM. The CDR3 totals 14 residues. The PCR was carried out with 60 Vbeta primers and 13 Jbeta primers. Authors' data handling: Roughly 11 million of the 60 million to 80 million unique TCR beta chains counted in a later analysis were shared. Method: immunoSEQ multiplex PCR; TCRdb's copy keeps in-frame clones and lacks some. The D gene and trimming were derived from the DNA, and the V and J assignments and clone size from that table. In the table there are around 200,000 clones, 62% of which are singletons.

The chain uses TRBV28 and TRBJ2-3, with TRBD2 matching over 7 bases. The sequence derives from a man aged 35 to 55 in good health and CMV-seronegative. The sample consisted of PBMCs. This CDR3 is CASSRGEGIDTQYF. The CDR3 nucleotides read TGTGCCAGCAGCCGCGGGGAGGGGATAGATACGCAGTATTTT.